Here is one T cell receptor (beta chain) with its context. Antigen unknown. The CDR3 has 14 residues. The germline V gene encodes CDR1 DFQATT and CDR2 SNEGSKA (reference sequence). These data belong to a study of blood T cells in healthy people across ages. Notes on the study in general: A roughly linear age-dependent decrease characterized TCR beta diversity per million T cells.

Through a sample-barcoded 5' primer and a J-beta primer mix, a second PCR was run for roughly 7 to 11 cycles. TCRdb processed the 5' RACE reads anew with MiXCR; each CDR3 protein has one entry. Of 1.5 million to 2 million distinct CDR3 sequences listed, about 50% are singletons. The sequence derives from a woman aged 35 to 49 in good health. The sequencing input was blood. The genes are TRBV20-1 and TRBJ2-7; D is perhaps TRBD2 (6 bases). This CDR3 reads CRAPRGLTPYEQYF. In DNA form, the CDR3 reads TGCAGGGCCCCGCGGGGCCTCACTCCCTACGAGCAGTACTTC.